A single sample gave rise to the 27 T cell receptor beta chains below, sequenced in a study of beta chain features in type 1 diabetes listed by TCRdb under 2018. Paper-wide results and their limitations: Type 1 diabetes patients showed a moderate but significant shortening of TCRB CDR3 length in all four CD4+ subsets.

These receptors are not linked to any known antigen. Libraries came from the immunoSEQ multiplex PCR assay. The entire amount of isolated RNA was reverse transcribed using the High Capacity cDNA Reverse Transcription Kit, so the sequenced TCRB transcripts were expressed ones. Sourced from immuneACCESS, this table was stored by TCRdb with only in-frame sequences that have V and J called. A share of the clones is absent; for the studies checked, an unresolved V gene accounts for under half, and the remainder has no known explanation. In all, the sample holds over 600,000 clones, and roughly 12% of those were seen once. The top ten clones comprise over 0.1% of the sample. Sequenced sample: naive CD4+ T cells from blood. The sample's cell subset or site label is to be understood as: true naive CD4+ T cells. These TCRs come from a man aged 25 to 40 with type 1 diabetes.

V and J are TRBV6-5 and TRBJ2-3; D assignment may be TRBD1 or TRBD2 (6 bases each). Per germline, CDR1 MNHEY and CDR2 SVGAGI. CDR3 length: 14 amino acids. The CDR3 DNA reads TGTGCGAGCCAAAGGGGGGTGAGCACAGATACGCAGTATTTT. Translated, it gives CASQRGVSTDTQYF.

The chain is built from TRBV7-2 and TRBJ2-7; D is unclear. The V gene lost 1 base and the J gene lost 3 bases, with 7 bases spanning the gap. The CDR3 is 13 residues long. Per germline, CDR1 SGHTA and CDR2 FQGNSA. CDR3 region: CASSLDVFYEQYF. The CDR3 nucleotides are TGTGCCAGCAGCTTAGACGTATTCTACGAGCAGTACTTC.

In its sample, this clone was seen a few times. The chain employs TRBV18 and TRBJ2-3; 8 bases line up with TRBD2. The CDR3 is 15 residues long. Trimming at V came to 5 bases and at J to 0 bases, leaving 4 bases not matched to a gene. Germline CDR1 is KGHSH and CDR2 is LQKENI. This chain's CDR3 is CASSAQRESTDTQYF. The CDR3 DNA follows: TGTGCCAGCTCAGCTCAGCGGGAGAGCACAGATACGCAGTATTTT. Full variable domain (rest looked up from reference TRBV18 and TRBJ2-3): NAGVMQNPRHLVRRRGQEARLRCSPMKGHSHVYWYRQLPEEGLKFMVYLQKENIIDESGMPKERFSAEFPKEGPSILRIQQVVRGDSAAYFCASSAQRESTDTQYFGPGTRLTVL.

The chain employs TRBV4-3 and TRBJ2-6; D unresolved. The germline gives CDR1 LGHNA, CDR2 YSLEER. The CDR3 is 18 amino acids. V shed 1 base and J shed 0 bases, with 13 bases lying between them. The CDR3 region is CASSQGTAANSGANVLTF. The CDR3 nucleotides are TGCGCCAGCAGCCAAGGAACAGCAGCTAACTCTGGGGCCAACGTCCTGACTTTC.

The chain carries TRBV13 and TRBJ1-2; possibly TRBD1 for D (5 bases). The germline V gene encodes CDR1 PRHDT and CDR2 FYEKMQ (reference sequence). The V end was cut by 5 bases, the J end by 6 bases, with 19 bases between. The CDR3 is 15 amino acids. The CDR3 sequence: CASSPARGGTNGYTF. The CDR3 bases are TGTGCCAGCAGCCCCGCCCGGGGCGGCACCAATGGCTACACCTTC.

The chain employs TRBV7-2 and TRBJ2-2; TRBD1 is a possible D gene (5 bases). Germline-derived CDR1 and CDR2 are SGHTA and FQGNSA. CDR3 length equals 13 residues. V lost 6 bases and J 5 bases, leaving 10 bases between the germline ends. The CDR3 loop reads CASSPQETGELFF. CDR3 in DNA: TGTGCCAGCAGTCCACAGGAGACCGGGGAGCTGTTTTTT.

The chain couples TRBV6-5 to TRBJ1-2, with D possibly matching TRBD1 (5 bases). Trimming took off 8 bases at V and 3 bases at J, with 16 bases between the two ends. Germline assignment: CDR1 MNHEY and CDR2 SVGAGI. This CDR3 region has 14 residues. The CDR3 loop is CASAVLGDDYGYTF. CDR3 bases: TGTGCCAGCGCCGTGTTGGGGGACGACTATGGCTACACCTTC.

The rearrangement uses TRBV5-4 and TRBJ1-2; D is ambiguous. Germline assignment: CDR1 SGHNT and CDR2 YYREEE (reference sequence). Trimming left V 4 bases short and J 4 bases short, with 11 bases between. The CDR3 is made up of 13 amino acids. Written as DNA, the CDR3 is TGTGCCAGCAGCCTGGAAAACTTCTATGGCTACACCTTC. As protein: CASSLENFYGYTF.

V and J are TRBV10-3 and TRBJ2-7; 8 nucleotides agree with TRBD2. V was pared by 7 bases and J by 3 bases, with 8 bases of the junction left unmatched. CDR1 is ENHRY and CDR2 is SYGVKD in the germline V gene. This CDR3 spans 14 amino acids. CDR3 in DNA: TGTGCCATCAATGGCGGGGGGCCTCTCTACGAGCAGTACTTC. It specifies CAINGGGPLYEQYF.

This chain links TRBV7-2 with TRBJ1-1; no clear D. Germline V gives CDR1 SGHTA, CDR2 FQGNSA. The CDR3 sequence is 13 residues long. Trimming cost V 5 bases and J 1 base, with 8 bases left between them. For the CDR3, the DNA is TGTGCCAGCAGCAGAACTACGAACACTGAAGCTTTCTTT. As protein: CASSRTTNTEAFF. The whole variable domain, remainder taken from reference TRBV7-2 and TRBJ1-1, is GAGVSQSPSNKVTEKGKDVELRCDPISGHTALYWYRQSLGQGLEFLIYFQGNSAPDKSGLPSDRFSAERTGGSVSTLTIQRTQQEDSAVYLCASSRTTNTEAFFGQGTRLTVV.

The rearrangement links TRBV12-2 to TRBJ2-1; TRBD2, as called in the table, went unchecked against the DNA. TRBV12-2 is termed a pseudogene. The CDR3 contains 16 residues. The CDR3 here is CASRLAQRGSYNEQFF. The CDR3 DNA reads TGTGCAAGTCGCTTAGCGCAGCGGGGCTCCTACAATGAGCAGTTCTTC.

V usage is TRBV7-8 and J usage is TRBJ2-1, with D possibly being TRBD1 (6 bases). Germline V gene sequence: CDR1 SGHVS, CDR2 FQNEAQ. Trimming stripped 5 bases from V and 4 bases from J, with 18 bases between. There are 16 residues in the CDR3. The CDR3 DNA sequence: TGTGCCAGCAGCCCGATCTCAGGGGTCGGATACAATGAGCAGTTCTTC. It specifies CASSPISGVGYNEQFF.

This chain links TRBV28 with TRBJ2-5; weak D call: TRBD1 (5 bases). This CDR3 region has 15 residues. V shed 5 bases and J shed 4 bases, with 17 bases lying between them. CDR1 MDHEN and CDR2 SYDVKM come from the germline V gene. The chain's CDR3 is CASSRALQGTETQYF. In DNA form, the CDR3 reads TGTGCCAGCAGTCGGGCCCTGCAGGGTACAGAGACCCAGTACTTC.

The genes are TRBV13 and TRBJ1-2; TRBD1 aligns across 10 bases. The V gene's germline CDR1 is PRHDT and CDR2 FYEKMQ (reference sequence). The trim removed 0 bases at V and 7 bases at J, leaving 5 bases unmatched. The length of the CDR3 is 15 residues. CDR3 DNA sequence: TGTGCCAGCAGCTTAGGCCAGCGGACAGGGGGTGGCTACACCTTC. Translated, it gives CASSLGQRTGGGYTF.

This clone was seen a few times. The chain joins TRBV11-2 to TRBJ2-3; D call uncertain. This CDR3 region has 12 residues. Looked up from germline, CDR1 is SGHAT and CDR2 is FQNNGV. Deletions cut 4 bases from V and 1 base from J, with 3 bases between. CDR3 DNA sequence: TGTGCCAGCAGCTCCGGCACAGATACGCAGTATTTT. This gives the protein CASSSGTDTQYF.

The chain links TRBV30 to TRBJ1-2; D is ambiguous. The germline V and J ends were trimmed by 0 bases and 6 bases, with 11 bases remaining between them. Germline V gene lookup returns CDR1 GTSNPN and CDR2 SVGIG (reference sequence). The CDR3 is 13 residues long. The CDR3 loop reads CAWSVDRPHGYTF. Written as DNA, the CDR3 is TGTGCCTGGAGTGTAGACCGGCCCCATGGCTACACCTTC.

CDR3 in amino acids: CASSEEVDLYTF. As DNA, the CDR3 is TGTGCCAGCAGTGAAGAGGTCGATCTCTACACCTTC. The chain joins TRBV2 to TRBJ1-2; the D is unclear. Germline V gene lookup returns CDR1 SNHLY and CDR2 FYNNEI. V lost 1 base and J lost 10, with 10 bases in between. The CDR3 has 12 amino acids. The full variable domain, with the rest looked up from reference TRBV2 and TRBJ1-2, is EPEVTQTPSHQVTQMGQEVILRCVPISNHLYFYWYRQILGQKVEFLVSFYNNEISEKSEIFDDQFSVERPDGSNFTLKIRSTKLEDSAMYFCASSEEVDLYTFGSGTRLTVV.

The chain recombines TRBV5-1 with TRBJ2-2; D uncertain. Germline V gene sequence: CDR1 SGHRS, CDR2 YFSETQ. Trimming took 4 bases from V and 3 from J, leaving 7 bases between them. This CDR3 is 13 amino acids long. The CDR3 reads CASSLSDTGELFF. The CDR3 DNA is TGCGCCAGCAGCCTGAGCGACACCGGGGAGCTGTTTTTT.

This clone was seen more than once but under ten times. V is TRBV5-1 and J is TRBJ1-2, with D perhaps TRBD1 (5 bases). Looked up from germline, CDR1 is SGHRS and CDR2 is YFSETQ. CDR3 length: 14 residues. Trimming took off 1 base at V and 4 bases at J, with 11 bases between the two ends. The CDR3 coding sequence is TGCGCCAGCAGCTTGCAAACAGGTCCCTATGGCTACACCTTC. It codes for CASSLQTGPYGYTF.

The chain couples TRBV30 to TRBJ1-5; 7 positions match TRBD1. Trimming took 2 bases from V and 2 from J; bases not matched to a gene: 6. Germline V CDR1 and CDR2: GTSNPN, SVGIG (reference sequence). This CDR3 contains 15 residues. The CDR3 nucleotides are TGTGCCTGGAGTTATGGAACAGGGGGCAATCAGCCCCAGCATTTT. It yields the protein CAWSYGTGGNQPQHF.

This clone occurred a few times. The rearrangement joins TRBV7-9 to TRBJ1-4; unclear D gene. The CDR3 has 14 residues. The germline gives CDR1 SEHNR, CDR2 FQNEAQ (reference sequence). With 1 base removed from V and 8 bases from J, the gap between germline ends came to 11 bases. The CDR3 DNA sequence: TGTGCCAGCAGCTTAGGGCTCCAGTCGGAAAAACTGTTTTTT. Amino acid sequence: CASSLGLQSEKLFF.

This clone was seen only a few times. CDR3 protein: CASSTSSGGAGTDTQYF. CDR3 DNA sequence: TGTGCCAGCAGCACTTCTAGCGGGGGGGCCGGCACAGATACGCAGTATTTT. The chain combines TRBV7-2 with TRBJ2-3; 12 nucleotides align to TRBD2. The CDR3 is 17 residues long. Germline values: CDR1 SGHTA, CDR2 FQGNSA. Trimming at V came to 5 bases and at J to 1 base, leaving 7 bases not matched to a gene.

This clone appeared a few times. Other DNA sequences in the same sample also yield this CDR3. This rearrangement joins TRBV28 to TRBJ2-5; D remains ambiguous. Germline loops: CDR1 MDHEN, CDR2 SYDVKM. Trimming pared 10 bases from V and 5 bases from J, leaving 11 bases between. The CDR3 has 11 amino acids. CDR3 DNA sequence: TGTGCCACCTCTGGGGTGGAGACCCAGTACTTC. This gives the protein CATSGVETQYF.

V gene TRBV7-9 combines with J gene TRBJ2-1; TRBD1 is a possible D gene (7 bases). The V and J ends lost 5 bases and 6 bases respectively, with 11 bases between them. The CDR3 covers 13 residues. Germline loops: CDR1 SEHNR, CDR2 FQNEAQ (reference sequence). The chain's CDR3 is CASSPQGGNEQFF. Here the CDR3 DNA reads TGTGCCAGCAGCCCCCAGGGGGGCAATGAGCAGTTCTTC.

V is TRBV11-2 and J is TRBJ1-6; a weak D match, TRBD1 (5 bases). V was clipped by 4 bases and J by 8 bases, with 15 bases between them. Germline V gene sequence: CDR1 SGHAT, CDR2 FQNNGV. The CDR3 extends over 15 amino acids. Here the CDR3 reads CASSSLRGSDSPLHF. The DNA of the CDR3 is TGTGCCAGCAGCTCACTGAGGGGCTCCGATTCACCCCTCCACTTT.

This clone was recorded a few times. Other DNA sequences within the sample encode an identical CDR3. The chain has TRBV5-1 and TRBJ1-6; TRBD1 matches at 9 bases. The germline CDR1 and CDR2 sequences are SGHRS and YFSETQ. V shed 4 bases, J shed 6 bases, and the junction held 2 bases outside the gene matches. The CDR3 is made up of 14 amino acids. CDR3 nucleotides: TGCGCCAGCAGCCCGGACAGGGGTAATTCACCCCTCCACTTT. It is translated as CASSPDRGNSPLHF.

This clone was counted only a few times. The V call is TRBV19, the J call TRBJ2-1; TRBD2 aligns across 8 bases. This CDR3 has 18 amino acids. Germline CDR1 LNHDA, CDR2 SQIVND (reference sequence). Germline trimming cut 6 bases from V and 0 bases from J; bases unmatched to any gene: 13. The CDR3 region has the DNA TGTGCCAGTAGACCCGGAGGGTTAGCGGGGAGCTCCTACAATGAGCAGTTCTTC. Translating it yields CASRPGGLAGSSYNEQFF. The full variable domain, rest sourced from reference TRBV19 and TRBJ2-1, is DGGITQSPKYLFRKEGQNVTLSCEQNLNHDAMYWYRQDPGQGLRLIYYSQIVNDFQKGDIAEGYSVSREKKESFPLTVTSAQKNPTAFYLCASRPGGLAGSSYNEQFFGPGTRLTVL.